This T cell receptor (beta chain) was obtained from a study of PD-1 blockade in classical Hodgkin lymphoma. Relapses following autologous stem cell transplantation were seen in all patients, with brentuximab vedotin exposure varying. General study points: Nivolumab initiation under 1 year post-ASCT meant exclusion.

The CDR3 has 15 amino acids. The V gene lost 6 bases and the J gene lost 3 bases, with 16 bases spanning the gap. Germline-derived CDR1 and CDR2 are MNHEY and SVGAGI. Turning to this clone: Its cognate antigen is unknown.

Only in-frame clones appear in the TCRdb table, and some are missing; sequencing was by immunoSEQ multiplex PCR. The repertoire holds about 94,000 clones, 89% seen once, with around 11% in the top ten. The starting material was peripheral blood mononuclear cells (PBMCs), obtained before the second cycle of nivolumab. The chain recombines TRBV6-5 with TRBJ2-3, with D possibly being TRBD2 (6 bases). This clonotype was sampled from a human donor with classical Hodgkin lymphoma. CDR3 bases: TGTGCCAGCAGCGATTCAGGCGGGGAGACAGATACGCAGTATTTT. It codes for CASSDSGGETDTQYF.